A selection of T cell receptor beta chains follows, all from one sample in a study of blood T cell repertoires in COVID-19. The data were produced by immunoSEQ multiplex PCR, yet TCRdb's version contains in-frame clones alone and is incomplete. The data show fewer than 90,000 clones, around 89% seen once. The specimen was peripheral blood. The receptor source for this set is a man aged 60 to 75 with acute or convalescent COVID-19. Each CDR3 is given with its conserved first and last residue. The order of the fields is clone size, D gene, V gene, J gene, CDR3 DNA, CDR3 protein. The D gene is left open where the match is weak. Not all rows give a size; the values are once, few, many and, for expanded clones, a class.

abundance: NA
d_gene: NA
v_gene: TRBV19
j_gene: TRBJ2-1
CDR3nt: TGTGCCACCCATCAGCTGGGGAGCTCCTACAATGAGCAGTTCTTC
CDR3aa: CATHQLGSSYNEQFF

abundance: NA
d_gene: NA
v_gene: TRBV28
j_gene: TRBJ1-4
CDR3nt: TGTGCCAGCAGTCGCGGGTGGGGAGAAAAACTGTTTTTT
CDR3aa: CASSRGWGEKLFF

abundance: NA
d_gene: NA
v_gene: TRBV12-5
j_gene: TRBJ2-5
CDR3nt: TGTGCTAGTGGTTTGGCCACGGGGGTGGGAAACACAGAGACCCAGTACTTC
CDR3aa: CASGLATGVGNTETQYF

abundance: NA
d_gene: TRBD2
v_gene: TRBV7-2
j_gene: TRBJ2-5
CDR3nt: TGTGCCAGCAACCGGGGACTAGCGGGAGGGGAGACCCAGTACTTC
CDR3aa: CASNRGLAGGETQYF

abundance: few
d_gene: NA
v_gene: TRBV7-7
j_gene: TRBJ2-2
CDR3nt: TGTGCCAGCAGCCCAGCGCCGGGGGTCGGGGAGCTGTTTTTT
CDR3aa: CASSPAPGVGELFF

abundance: NA
d_gene: TRBD2
v_gene: TRBV30
j_gene: TRBJ2-7
CDR3nt: TGTGCCTGGAGTGGACTAGCGGGGGGCCAATACTACGAGCAGTACTTC
CDR3aa: CAWSGLAGGQYYEQYF

abundance: NA
d_gene: TRBD2
v_gene: TRBV5-1
j_gene: TRBJ2-7
CDR3nt: TGCGCCAGCAGCCAACGCTCTAGCGGAGTCTCCTACGAGCAGTACTTC
CDR3aa: CASSQRSSGVSYEQYF

abundance: NA
d_gene: NA
v_gene: TRBV5-1
j_gene: TRBJ1-1
CDR3nt: TGCGCCAGCAGCTTGGTACTTGGGAACACTGAAGCTTTCTTT
CDR3aa: CASSLVLGNTEAFF

abundance: NA
d_gene: NA
v_gene: TRBV19
j_gene: TRBJ2-5
CDR3nt: TGTGCCAGTAGCCTCGGGACACCCCAAGAGACCCAGTACTTC
CDR3aa: CASSLGTPQETQYF

abundance: NA
d_gene: TRBD2
v_gene: TRBV5-1
j_gene: TRBJ2-7
CDR3nt: TGCGCCAGCGCCCCAGGGACACCGGGAGGGCGTTGGGACTACGAGCAGTACTTC
CDR3aa: CASAPGTPGGRWDYEQYF

abundance: NA
d_gene: TRBD2
v_gene: TRBV7-9
j_gene: TRBJ2-3
CDR3nt: TGTGCCAGCAGCGCTAGCGGGAACACAGATACGCAGTATTTT
CDR3aa: CASSASGNTDTQYF

abundance: NA
d_gene: NA
v_gene: TRBV15
j_gene: TRBJ2-5
CDR3nt: TGTGCCACCAGCAGAGAAGGAGGGTTAGAGACCCAGTACTTC
CDR3aa: CATSREGGLETQYF

abundance: once
d_gene: TRBD1
v_gene: TRBV11-2
j_gene: TRBJ1-1
CDR3nt: TGTGCCAGCAGCTTAGACTCGGGACAGGGGTTCGCAGCTTTCTTT
CDR3aa: CASSLDSGQGFAAFF

abundance: NA
d_gene: TRBD1
v_gene: TRBV10-2
j_gene: TRBJ2-7
CDR3nt: TGCGCCAGCAGTGAGTGGGTTAGACAGGGTCTTAACGAGCAGTACTTC
CDR3aa: CASSEWVRQGLNEQYF

abundance: NA
d_gene: TRBD1
v_gene: TRBV5-4
j_gene: TRBJ2-3
CDR3nt: TGTGCCAGCAGACCGGGACAGGAGAGCACAGATACGCAGTATTTT
CDR3aa: CASRPGQESTDTQYF

abundance: NA
d_gene: NA
v_gene: TRBV10-3
j_gene: TRBJ2-5
CDR3nt: TGTGCCATCAGCCGGGACACTAGAGAGACCCAGTACTTC
CDR3aa: CAISRDTRETQYF

abundance: once
d_gene: TRBD2
v_gene: TRBV5-1
j_gene: TRBJ2-1
CDR3nt: TGCGCCAGCAGCTATGGACTAGCGGGGGGGTTTGAGCAGTTCTTC
CDR3aa: CASSYGLAGGFEQFF

abundance: once
d_gene: NA
v_gene: TRBV10-3
j_gene: TRBJ1-1
CDR3nt: TGTGCCATCAACGGGGGTCGGGACACTGAAGCTTTCTTT
CDR3aa: CAINGGRDTEAFF

abundance: NA
d_gene: TRBD1
v_gene: TRBV5-1
j_gene: TRBJ1-1
CDR3nt: TGCGCCAGCAGCTTGGTGCGACAGGGGAACACTGAAGCTTTCTTT
CDR3aa: CASSLVRQGNTEAFF

abundance: NA
d_gene: NA
v_gene: TRBV3-1/TRBV3-2
j_gene: TRBJ2-3
CDR3nt: TGTGCCAGCAGCCAATACCTCCCGGACAGGTTGCTAGGAGGGGATACGCAGTATTTT
CDR3aa: CASSQYLPDRLLGGDTQYF

abundance: NA
d_gene: TRBD2
v_gene: TRBV19
j_gene: TRBJ2-7
CDR3nt: TGTGCCAGTAGTATAAGTAGCGGGAGGGCCGAATACGAGCAGTACTTC
CDR3aa: CASSISSGRAEYEQYF

abundance: few
d_gene: TRBD1
v_gene: TRBV11-2
j_gene: TRBJ1-3
CDR3nt: TGTGCCAGCAGCTTATTCAGGGGGTTCTCTGGAAACACCATATATTTT
CDR3aa: CASSLFRGFSGNTIYF

abundance: NA
d_gene: NA
v_gene: TRBV6-2/TRBV6-3
j_gene: TRBJ2-1
CDR3nt: TGTGCCAGCAGCCCGCGGTTTGGGTCCTACAATGAGCAGTTCTTC
CDR3aa: CASSPRFGSYNEQFF

abundance: NA
d_gene: NA
v_gene: TRBV11-2
j_gene: TRBJ2-7
CDR3nt: TGTGCCAGCAGCTTGGATTCGGCGGGGTCCTACGAGCAGTACTTC
CDR3aa: CASSLDSAGSYEQYF

abundance: NA
d_gene: NA
v_gene: TRBV14
j_gene: TRBJ1-6
CDR3nt: TGTGCCAGCAGCCAAGCCAGGGTTTTGAATTCACCCCTCCACTTT
CDR3aa: CASSQARVLNSPLHF

abundance: NA
d_gene: TRBD1
v_gene: TRBV11-2
j_gene: TRBJ1-6
CDR3nt: TGTGCCAGCAGCTACAGGGGCTCCCATAATTCACCCCTCCACTTT
CDR3aa: CASSYRGSHNSPLHF